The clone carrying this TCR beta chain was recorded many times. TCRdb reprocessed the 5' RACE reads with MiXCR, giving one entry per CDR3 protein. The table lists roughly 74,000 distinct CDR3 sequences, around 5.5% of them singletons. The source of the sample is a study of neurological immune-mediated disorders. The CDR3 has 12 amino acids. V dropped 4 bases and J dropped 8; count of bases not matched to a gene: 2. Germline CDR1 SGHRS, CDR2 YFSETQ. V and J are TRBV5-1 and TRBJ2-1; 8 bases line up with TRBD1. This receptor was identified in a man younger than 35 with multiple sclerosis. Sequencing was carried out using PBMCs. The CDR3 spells CASSPDRDEQFF. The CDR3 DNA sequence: TGCGCCAGCAGCCCGGACAGGGATGAGCAGTTCTTC.